This TCR beta chain derives from a study of T cell repertoires in cytomegalovirus infection. TCRdb ran MiXCR on the reads and lists one entry per CDR3 protein. The table records over 150,000 distinct CDR3 sequences, roughly a fifth of them present only once. This clonotype was detected many times. The CDR3 spans 23 residues. CDR1 SNHLY and CDR2 FYNNEI come from the germline V gene. Trimming took 3 bases from V and 0 from J, leaving 33 bases between them. The chain uses TRBV2 and TRBJ2-1, with D unclear. This sequence originates from a human donor in good health (CMV status not recorded). Some clones in this sample may be carry-over from other donors' samples. The sample comprised PBMCs. Here the CDR3 DNA reads TGTGCCAGCAGTGATGAAGGGTCTAAAGGTACGAATGCCGGAAAAAGCTCCTACAATGAGCAGTTCTTC. Translation gives CASSDEGSKGTNAGKSSYNEQFF.